The 30 T cell receptor beta chains below all came from one sample that was sequenced in a study of T cells in Graves' hyperthyroidism and ophthalmopathy. TCR beta CDR3 regions were amplified from RNA. The primer set for the first-round RT-PCR of the TCR CDR3 was HTBI. TCRdb reprocessed the multiplex PCR reads via MiXCR and lists one record per CDR3 protein. Of more than 45,000 distinct CDR3 sequences listed, less than 50% are singletons. The sequencing input was blood. Receptor source: a woman aged 25 to 39 with Graves' ophthalmopathy.

This chain joins TRBV29-1 and TRBJ2-5; maybe TRBD2 (6 bases). V lost 1 base and J 1 base, leaving 10 bases between the germline ends. CDR1 SQVTM and CDR2 ANQGSEA come from the germline V gene. CDR3 size: 14 residues. CDR3 sequence reads: CSVEGGVPQETQYF. In DNA form, the CDR3 reads TGCAGCGTTGAAGGCGGGGTCCCCCAAGAGACCCAGTACTTC.

This clonotype occurred many times. The chain combines TRBV5-8 with TRBJ1-1; D not resolved. Germline loops: CDR1 SGHTS, CDR2 YDEGEE. Trimming cost V 0 bases and J 2 bases, with 8 bases left between them. This CDR3 spans 14 amino acids. The CDR3 DNA reads as TGTGCCAGCAGCTTGGTTCTAAGTAACACTGAAGCTTTCTTT. Residues: CASSLVLSNTEAFF.

The chain links TRBV14 to TRBJ1-4; D not certain. The CDR3 has 16 residues. The ends were cut back, 2 bases at V and 8 bases at J, with 18 bases in the middle. Germline V gene data show CDR1 as SGHDN and CDR2 as FVKESK. CDR3 nucleotide sequence: TGTGCCAGCAGCCAACTCCCTTCCTGGGCGAGGGAAAAACTGTTTTTT. This gives the protein CASSQLPSWAREKLFF. Looking up the rest from reference TRBV14 and TRBJ1-4 gives the full variable domain: EAGVTQFPSHSVIEKGQTVTLRCDPISGHDNLYWYRRVMGKEIKFLLHFVKESKQDESGMPNNRFLAERTGGTYSTLKVQPAELEDSGVYFCASSQLPSWAREKLFFGSGTQLSVL.

This clonotype came up once. Lacking the conserved final phenylalanine or tryptophan, this CDR3 likely reflects a read error. The limits of the CDR3 on the DNA are not certain, so only TCRdb's listed CDR3 is given. V and J are TRBV20-1 and TRBJ2-5; TRBD1 reflects the table's D call only, with no check against the DNA. CDR1 and CDR2 (germline): DFQATT, SNEGSKA (reference sequence). The CDR3 region is 9 residues in length, termini included. CDR3 region: CSALWDRDY.

Regarding this clonotype: A junction end diverges from the germline sequence, so it may reflect a read error. The chain employs TRBV24-1 and TRBJ2-1; D might be TRBD2 (6 bases). The CDR3 is 15 residues long. CDR1 is KGHDR, CDR2 SFDVKD, per germline. The chain's CDR3 is CVTSVRESSYNEQFF. CDR3 in DNA: TGTGTCACCAGTGTTCGGGAGTCCTCCTACAATGAGCAGTTCTTC.

This clonotype counts as medium-sized. The chain is built from TRBV19 and TRBJ2-5; D not certain. With 6 bases removed from V and 5 bases from J, the gap between germline ends came to 10 bases. The germline V gene encodes CDR1 LNHDA and CDR2 SQIVND (reference sequence). The CDR3 length is 12 residues. In nucleotides, the CDR3 is TGTGCCAGTAGGCAGGCTGGGGAGACCCAGTACTTC. It specifies CASRQAGETQYF.

This sequence joins TRBV27 and TRBJ2-7, with 9 positions matching TRBD1. Germline-derived CDR1 and CDR2 are MNHEY and SMNVEV (reference sequence). This CDR3 comprises 14 residues. Trimming at V came to 6 bases and at J to 7 bases, leaving 10 bases not matched to a gene. CDR3 DNA sequence: TGTGCCAGCAGGGGGACAGGGTTCACCGGGGAGCAGTACTTC. Encoded protein: CASRGTGFTGEQYF.

J is TRBJ2-5 and V is TRBV2; possibly TRBD1 for D (5 bases). The CDR3 is made up of 13 amino acids. The germline V gene has CDR1 SNHLY and CDR2 FYNNEI. With 7 bases removed from V and 11 bases from J, the gap between germline ends came to 20 bases. CDR3 nucleotide sequence: TGTGCCAGCAAGGTCCAGGGCATAGATACGCAGTACTTC. Its translation: CASKVQGIDTQYF. The full variable domain, rest sourced from reference TRBV2 and TRBJ2-5, is EPEVTQTPSHQVTQMGQEVILRCVPISNHLYFYWYRQILGQKVEFLVSFYNNEISEKSEIFDDQFSVERPDGSNFTLKIRSTKLEDSAMYFCASKVQGIDTQYFGPGTRLLVL.

A remark on this clonotype: Possible read error: a much larger clone is one base away. The conserved final phenylalanine or tryptophan is absent from the CDR3, which likely points to a read error. This chain joins TRBV4-1 and TRBJ1-1, with unresolved D. The CDR3 sequence is 14 residues long. Germline lookup yields CDR1 MGHRA and CDR2 YSYEKL. Between the trimmed V and J ends, which lost 3 bases and 8 bases, there was a span of 16 bases. The CDR3 bases are TGCGCCAGCAGCCAGCTCAGAAACCGAGGGGAAGCTTTCTCT. It yields the protein CASSQLRNRGEAFS.

This clonotype was detected a few times. The rearrangement joins TRBV25-1 to TRBJ1-2; possibly TRBD1 for D (6 bases). The CDR3 runs 18 residues. Germline CDR1 and CDR2: MGHDK and SYGVNS. Between the trimmed V and J ends, which lost 4 bases and 5 bases, there was a span of 26 bases. CDR3 residues: CASSAPPGAGALSYGYTF. The CDR3 bases are TGTGCCAGCAGTGCTCCCCCTGGGGCAGGGGCCCTTAGTTATGGCTACACCTTC.

The chain is built from TRBV25-1 and TRBJ1-1; 7 nucleotides align to TRBD1. The CDR3 runs 16 residues. After removal of 4 bases from V and 0 bases from J, the junction contained 8 bases not matched to a gene. Germline assignment: CDR1 MGHDK and CDR2 SYGVNS. The CDR3 DNA sequence: TGTGCCAGCAGTGCTAGGGGGACAGTCGTGAACACTGAAGCTTTCTTT. The encoded protein is CASSARGTVVNTEAFF.

Ten or more counts support this clonotype. Here the CDR3 reads CSARDRVGSGNTIYF. CDR3 bases: TGCAGTGCTAGAGATAGGGTGGGCTCTGGAAACACCATATATTTT. V and J are TRBV20-1 and TRBJ1-3; no clear D. Germline CDR1 DFQATT, CDR2 SNEGSKA (reference sequence). The CDR3 is 15 residues long. Trimming removed 0 bases from V and 0 bases from J, with 9 bases in between.

Of note for this clonotype: It is unclear where the CDR3 begins or ends on the DNA, so no DNA is shown, and the CDR3 is as TCRdb lists it. The rearrangement uses TRBV10-3 and TRBJ1-1; whether TRBD1, the table's D call, matches the DNA was not checked. The CDR3 totals 23 residues, both ends included. Germline assignment: CDR1 ENHRY and CDR2 SYGVKD. The CDR3 protein is CAIRTGTDNEQFFGPGDFTEACF.

By share of the sample, this clonotype is medium-sized. The gene calls are TRBV20-1 and TRBJ2-7; 10 bases agree with TRBD2. The CDR3 runs to 14 residues. CDR1 is DFQATT and CDR2 is SNEGSKA in the germline V gene (reference sequence). The J segment lost 5 bases and the V segment lost 0 bases, leaving 4 bases of the junction unmatched. The CDR3 loop reads CSARESGRADEQYF. Written as DNA, the CDR3 is TGCAGTGCTAGAGAAAGCGGGAGGGCTGACGAGCAGTACTTC.

In this sample, this clonotype turned up once. An end of the junction differs from the germline gene, which may be a read error. This chain joins TRBV20-1 and TRBJ2-3; 7 nucleotides line up with TRBD1. The CDR3 covers 12 residues. The germline V gene encodes CDR1 DFQATT and CDR2 SNEGSKA (reference sequence). The DNA for the CDR3 is TGCAGTGTTAGCCGACAGGGAGATACACAGTATTTT. Its protein is CSVSRQGDTQYF.

The CDR3 protein is CSAPGLAGGRETQYF. The CDR3 DNA reads TGCAGTGCGCCGGGACTAGCGGGAGGGCGGGAGACCCAGTACTTC. V is TRBV20-1 and J is TRBJ2-5; 16 nucleotides align to TRBD2. This CDR3 is 15 amino acids long. With 6 bases clipped from V and 5 bases from J, the junction kept 6 bases outside the gene matches. The germline V gene has CDR1 DFQATT and CDR2 SNEGSKA (reference sequence).

This clonotype was counted between two and nine times. This chain uses TRBV27 with TRBJ2-1; 11 bases are shared with TRBD2. The CDR3 extends over 16 amino acids. CDR1 and CDR2 from the germline V gene are MNHEY and SMNVEV (reference sequence). Germline trimming cut 8 bases from V and 9 bases from J; bases unmatched to any gene: 15. CDR3 in DNA: TGTGCCAGCCTACCCCTTACTAGCGGGAGCGTAGGTGAGCAGTTCTTC. Its protein is CASLPLTSGSVGEQFF.

The chain couples TRBV7-2 to TRBJ1-1; D gene uncertain. V was clipped by 0 bases and J by 7 bases, with 9 bases between them. The CDR3 has 13 residues. The germline CDR1 and CDR2 sequences are SGHTA and FQGNSA. CDR3 in amino acids: CASSLATPGEAFF. Here the CDR3 DNA reads TGTGCCAGCAGCTTAGCAACCCCGGGTGAAGCTTTCTTT.

The rearrangement uses TRBV7-3 and TRBJ2-5; D gene uncertain. In germline, CDR1 is SGHTA, CDR2 FQGTGA. V lost 1 base and J lost 9, with 21 bases in between. This CDR3 has 16 residues. The CDR3 spells CASSLKRLGSSQPQYF. The DNA for the CDR3 is TGTGCCAGCAGCTTAAAGAGGCTGGGCTCGAGTCAGCCCCAGTACTTC.

The V call is TRBV9, the J call TRBJ1-6; possible D gene TRBD1, 5 bases. Germline lookup yields CDR1 SGDLS and CDR2 YYNGEE. Trimming took 0 bases from V and 8 from J, leaving 9 bases between them. This CDR3 contains 14 residues. CDR3 residues: CASSVVPGDSPLHF. CDR3 coding DNA: TGTGCCAGCAGCGTAGTCCCGGGGGATTCACCCCTCCACTTT. Full variable domain (rest looked up from reference TRBV9 and TRBJ1-6): DSGVTQTPKHLITATGQRVTLRCSPRSGDLSVYWYQQSLDQGLQFLIQYYNGEERAKGNILERFSAQQFPDLHSELNLSSLELGDSALYFCASSVVPGDSPLHFGNGTRLTVT.

This clonotype was recorded only once. The J gene is TRBJ2-7, the V gene TRBV7-6; D not certain. The V end lost 3 bases, the J end lost 2 bases, and 8 bases lay between the germline ends. Germline CDR1 reads SGHVS; CDR2 reads FNYEAQ. The CDR3 runs to 13 residues. The CDR3 DNA is TGTGCCAGCAGCTTCGCAGATACCTACGAGCAGTACTTC. Its protein is CASSFADTYEQYF.

On this clonotype: This may come from a read error, since a much larger clone is one base off. The conserved closing phenylalanine or tryptophan is absent in this CDR3, likely reflecting a read error. The chain couples TRBV28 to TRBJ1-1; D remains ambiguous. Germline CDR1 is MDHEN and CDR2 is SYDVKM. The CDR3 spans 11 residues. V was clipped by 1 base and J by 7 bases, with 4 bases between them. The CDR3 DNA reads as TGTGCCAGCAGTTTATACCGTGAAGCTTTCTTG. It encodes CASSLYREAFL.

On this clonotype itself: Germline and junction disagree at one end, which may indicate a read error. V and J are TRBV6-1 and TRBJ2-6, with a weak D call TRBD1 (7 bases). This CDR3 spans 13 amino acids. The germline gives CDR1 MNHNS, CDR2 SASEGT. The CDR3 DNA is TGTGCCAGCAGTGACAGGGGGGACAACGTCCTGACTTTC. This codes for CASSDRGDNVLTF.

The chain uses TRBV6-6 and TRBJ1-1; tentatively, D is TRBD1 (5 bases). The CDR3 consists of 12 residues. The germline V and J ends were trimmed by 10 bases and 7 bases, with 16 bases remaining between them. From germline, CDR1 is MNHNY and CDR2 SVGAGI (reference sequence). The CDR3 coding sequence is TGTGCCATCCAGGGCCCGGCTAATGAAGCTTTCTTT. Translated: CAIQGPANEAFF.

This clonotype was detected many times. This chain links TRBV7-3 with TRBJ2-2, with 8 bases fitting TRBD2. The CDR3 loop spans 17 amino acids. The germline gives CDR1 SGHTA, CDR2 FQGTGA. J lost 5 bases, V lost 4 bases, and 12 bases had no gene match. The CDR3 protein is CASSSSTSAARTGELFF. DNA for the CDR3: TGTGCCAGCAGCTCCTCGACTAGCGCCGCTCGAACCGGGGAGCTGTTTTTT.

This clonotype came up many times. The chain has TRBV7-2 and TRBJ2-2; no definite D call. V was shortened by 3 bases and J by 3 bases, with 5 bases between the two germline ends. The CDR3 is 13 amino acids. Germline CDR1 is SGHTA and CDR2 is FQGNSA. The CDR3 DNA reads TGTGCCAGCAGCTTGGAGTACACCGGGGAGCTGTTTTTT. Its protein product is CASSLEYTGELFF. Looking up the rest from reference TRBV7-2 and TRBJ2-2 gives the full variable domain: GAGVSQSPSNKVTEKGKDVELRCDPISGHTALYWYRQSLGQGLEFLIYFQGNSAPDKSGLPSDRFSAERTGGSVSTLTIQRTQQEDSAVYLCASSLEYTGELFFGEGSRLTVL.

The rearrangement uses TRBV29-1 and TRBJ1-1; tentative D call: TRBD1 (6 bases). Germline V gene sequence: CDR1 SQVTM, CDR2 ANQGSEA. There are 12 residues in the CDR3. CDR3 sequence: CSEGGGNTEAFF. Here the CDR3 DNA reads TGCAGTGAAGGGGGGGGTAACACTGAAGCTTTCTTT.

This clonotype appeared many times. This chain joins TRBV28 and TRBJ1-5; unclear D gene. Trimming removed 6 bases at V and 4 bases at J, with 19 bases between. Germline-derived CDR1 and CDR2 are MDHEN and SYDVKM. CDR3 length: 16 residues. CDR3 in DNA: TGTGCCAGCAGCCCCTTCAGGACCTTAGGTAATCAGCCCCAGCATTTT. Protein sequence: CASSPFRTLGNQPQHF.

Many counts were recorded for this clonotype. The chain combines TRBV2 with TRBJ1-1; the match to TRBD1 covers 10 bases. The CDR3 length is 15 residues. V lost 2 bases, J lost 7 bases, and 7 bases stayed unmatched. Looked up from germline, CDR1 is SNHLY and CDR2 is FYNNEI. CDR3 sequence (DNA): TGTGCCAGCAGTGAACAGGGACAGGGGACTTTTGAAGCTTTCTTT. Translation: CASSEQGQGTFEAFF.

The table lists this clonotype with a few counts. CDR3 DNA: TGTGCCAGCAGGGGTATAGGGGGAGAAGAGGAGCAGTTCTTC. Translated: CASRGIGGEEEQFF. The chain recombines TRBV27 with TRBJ2-1, with D maybe TRBD1 (6 bases). There are 14 residues in the CDR3. The germline gives CDR1 MNHEY, CDR2 SMNVEV (reference sequence). Trimming pared 6 bases from V and 10 bases from J, leaving 19 bases between.